This is a list of T cell receptor beta chains from one sample in a study of beta chain features in type 1 diabetes. Clones were read by immunoSEQ multiplex PCR, and TCRdb kept only the in-frame ones, dropping some. Of 130,000 to 150,000 clones in the sample, roughly 7.2% were seen once. Material for sequencing was central memory CD4+ T cells from blood. These receptors originate from a woman aged 25 to 39 in good health. The CDR3 runs from the conserved cysteine through the conserved F or W. The order of the fields is CDR3 length, D gene, V gene, clone size, J gene, CDR3 DNA, CDR3 protein. A D gene is named only where the DNA matches it firmly. Clone size is given for some rows only: seen once, a few or many times, or a class if the clone is expanded.

15,TRBD2,TRBV5-4,-,TRBJ2-7,TGTGCCAGCAGCGCGTCGACTAGCGGGCCCTACGAGCAGTACTTC,CASSASTSGPYEQYF
16,TRBD1,TRBV27,-,TRBJ1-5,TGTGCCAGCAGTTCAACAGGGGGATTAAGCAATCAGCCCCAGCATTTT,CASSSTGGLSNQPQHF
15,-,TRBV5-6,-,TRBJ1-2,TGTGCCAGCAGCTTGGGATGGTCGGGAGAGTTTGGCTACACCTTC,CASSLGWSGEFGYTF
15,-,TRBV9,-,TRBJ2-5,TGTGCCAGCAGCGTAGGGGCGGGGTGGGGAGAGACCCAGTACTTC,CASSVGAGWGETQYF
17,TRBD2,TRBV5-1,few,TRBJ2-1,TGCGCCAGCAGCTTGCTGGTCGGCGGGAGGGCCTCGGGTGAGCAGTTCTTC,CASSLLVGGRASGEQFF
14,TRBD1,TRBV27,few,TRBJ2-1,TGTGCCAGCAGTCCCGGGACAGGGGTCCATGAGCAGTTCTTC,CASSPGTGVHEQFF
16,TRBD2,TRBV4-3,few,TRBJ2-5,TGCGCCAGCAGCCGCGGGGCGGGAGGTCCCCAAGAGACCCAGTACTTC,CASSRGAGGPQETQYF
14,TRBD1,TRBV18,many,TRBJ2-3,TGTGCCAGCTCACCACCTACAGGGGCAGATACGCAGTATTTT,CASSPPTGADTQYF
17,TRBD2,TRBV7-3,-,TRBJ2-2,TGTGCCAGCAGCTTCCTAGCGGGAGCGGGGCACACCGGGGAGCTGTTTTTT,CASSFLAGAGHTGELFF
14,TRBD1,TRBV6-5,-,TRBJ1-1,TGTGCCAGCAGTTCCGGGACAGGCGTTCCTGAAGCTTTCTTT,CASSSGTGVPEAFF
13,-,TRBV7-3,many,TRBJ2-3,TGTGCCAGCAGCTCGGGACTCCGAGATACGCAGTATTTT,CASSSGLRDTQYF
13,-,TRBV6-6,few,TRBJ2-5,TGTGCCAGCAGCACAGATAACCAAGAGACCCAGTACTTC,CASSTDNQETQYF
14,TRBD1,TRBV30,-,TRBJ2-3,TGTGCCTGTTACCCAGGGGGCTCTTCAGATACGCAGTATTTT,CACYPGGSSDTQYF
19,TRBD2,TRBV4-3,-,TRBJ2-3,TGCGCCAGCAGCCAAGACCCCCCCGGACTAGGATGGGGCGCAGATACGCAGTATTTT,CASSQDPPGLGWGADTQYF
15,TRBD1,TRBV28,few,TRBJ1-3,TGTGCCAGCAGACGCCAGGGGGCCCACGGAAACACCATATATTTT,CASRRQGAHGNTIYF
14,TRBD2,TRBV29-1,-,TRBJ2-3,TGCAGCGTTGACGGCGGGAGTAGCACAGATACGCAGTATTTT,CSVDGGSSTDTQYF
13,TRBD2,TRBV6-5,few,TRBJ2-1,TGTGCCAGCGGCAGCGGGAGGGCCCTTGAGCAGTTCTTC,CASGSGRALEQFF
14,TRBD1,TRBV5-3,-,TRBJ1-1,TGTGCCAGAAGCTTGGACAGGGGAGGTACTGAAGCTTTCTTT,CARSLDRGGTEAFF
15,-,TRBV29-1,-,TRBJ1-1,TGCAGCGTTGAGACCTTTTCACAGGGCGGCGGTGAAGCTTTCTTT,CSVETFSQGGGEAFF
14,TRBD2,TRBV9,few,TRBJ2-7,TGTGCCAGCAGCTATACCGGGACTAGTAACGAGCAGTACTTC,CASSYTGTSNEQYF